These T cell receptor beta chains were read from a single sample in a study of T cell responses to AZD1222 COVID-19 vaccine. Profiling relied on immunoSEQ multiplex PCR, and the TCRdb table lists in-frame clones only, not all of them. The table lists some 25,000 clones, around nine tenths of them singletons. The source was peripheral blood, collected 28 days after the second AZD1222 dose. All receptors derive from an adult who received the AZD1222 COVID-19 vaccine. Each CDR3 is given with its conserved first and last residue.

j_gene: TRBJ1-1; v_gene: TRBV5-8; CDR3aa: CASSLQRGWTEAFF
j_gene: TRBJ1-5; v_gene: TRBV18; CDR3aa: CASSQGGYNQPQHF
j_gene: TRBJ2-4; v_gene: TRBV19; CDR3aa: CASREEGKNIQYF
j_gene: TRBJ2-5; v_gene: TRBV10-2; CDR3aa: CATKEGGGETQYF
j_gene: TRBJ1-5; v_gene: TRBV7-2; CDR3aa: CASSAGQGVGQPQHF
j_gene: TRBJ2-1; v_gene: TRBV5-1; CDR3aa: CASAQGVSRGYEQFF
j_gene: TRBJ1-1; v_gene: TRBV12-3/TRBV12-4; CDR3aa: CASSLARGTEAFF
j_gene: TRBJ1-5; v_gene: TRBV7-8; CDR3aa: CASSLKPGIYSNQPQHF
j_gene: TRBJ1-1; v_gene: TRBV18; CDR3aa: CASSRDMGRNTEAFF
j_gene: TRBJ2-3; v_gene: TRBV5-1; CDR3aa: CASSLEREEDTQYF
j_gene: TRBJ1-5; v_gene: TRBV6-5; CDR3aa: CASLQGGNQPQHF
j_gene: TRBJ1-2; v_gene: TRBV27; CDR3aa: CASSSPTGAANYGYTF
j_gene: TRBJ2-1; v_gene: TRBV30; CDR3aa: CAWSLQGSYNEQFF
j_gene: TRBJ1-6; v_gene: TRBV2; CDR3aa: CASSDTPGQGSSYNSPLHF
j_gene: TRBJ2-5; v_gene: TRBV21-1; CDR3aa: CASRRSQETQYF
j_gene: TRBJ2-2; v_gene: TRBV19; CDR3aa: CASSVGLSNTGELFF
j_gene: TRBJ2-1; v_gene: TRBV7-2; CDR3aa: CASSLDYGWGNEQFF
j_gene: TRBJ2-2; v_gene: TRBV10-3; CDR3aa: CAISEQAGSTGELFF
j_gene: TRBJ2-5; v_gene: TRBV29-1; CDR3aa: CSVVFGQASETQYF
j_gene: TRBJ1-1; v_gene: TRBV19; CDR3aa: CASRLASGTVNTEAFF
j_gene: TRBJ2-5; v_gene: TRBV28; CDR3aa: CASSRRAGGPNQETQYF
j_gene: TRBJ1-1; v_gene: TRBV7-9; CDR3aa: CASSLPLGRDTEAFF
j_gene: TRBJ2-1; v_gene: TRBV29-1; CDR3aa: CSVEGPRGQGGSYNEQFF
j_gene: TRBJ2-1; v_gene: TRBV6-2/TRBV6-3; CDR3aa: CASSYGMRGEQFF
j_gene: TRBJ2-2; v_gene: TRBV7-9; CDR3aa: CASSLDRDYTGELFF
j_gene: TRBJ1-2; v_gene: TRBV4-2; CDR3aa: CASSQDRVAGYTF
j_gene: TRBJ2-3; v_gene: TRBV5-1; CDR3aa: CASISGSTWPDTQYF
j_gene: TRBJ1-6; v_gene: TRBV28; CDR3aa: CASKQGNNSPLHF
j_gene: TRBJ2-5; v_gene: TRBV27; CDR3aa: CASRQTGGSLQETQYF
j_gene: TRBJ2-7; v_gene: TRBV6-5; CDR3aa: CASSTETAIYEQYF
j_gene: TRBJ1-2; v_gene: TRBV5-1; CDR3aa: CASSFTGLNYGYTF
j_gene: TRBJ2-1; v_gene: TRBV5-1; CDR3aa: CASSKGLAGVGRNEQFF
j_gene: TRBJ2-7; v_gene: TRBV2; CDR3aa: CASSHRKPRDEQYF
j_gene: TRBJ2-2; v_gene: TRBV5-1; CDR3aa: CASRRTGLAGELFF
j_gene: TRBJ2-1; v_gene: TRBV13; CDR3aa: CASSFRDKNNEQFF
j_gene: TRBJ2-2; v_gene: TRBV3-1/TRBV3-2; CDR3aa: CASSQWGLQKYTGELFF
j_gene: TRBJ2-7; v_gene: TRBV19; CDR3aa: CASRSEGQGNSYEQYF
j_gene: TRBJ1-6; v_gene: TRBV14; CDR3aa: CASSTGGHSPLHF
j_gene: TRBJ2-7; v_gene: TRBV5-1; CDR3aa: CASSSGYEQYF
j_gene: TRBJ2-1; v_gene: TRBV24-1; CDR3aa: CATSGTSGGSYNEQFF
j_gene: TRBJ1-5; v_gene: TRBV9; CDR3aa: CASSVGTGTGGDQPQHF
j_gene: TRBJ2-3; v_gene: TRBV19; CDR3aa: CASSMGTSTADTQYF
j_gene: TRBJ2-5; v_gene: TRBV5-1; CDR3aa: CASSPGQQQETQYF
j_gene: TRBJ1-2; v_gene: TRBV6-1; CDR3aa: CASSEAEGAYGYTF
j_gene: TRBJ2-2; v_gene: TRBV4-1; CDR3aa: CASSQPNRGRTGELFF